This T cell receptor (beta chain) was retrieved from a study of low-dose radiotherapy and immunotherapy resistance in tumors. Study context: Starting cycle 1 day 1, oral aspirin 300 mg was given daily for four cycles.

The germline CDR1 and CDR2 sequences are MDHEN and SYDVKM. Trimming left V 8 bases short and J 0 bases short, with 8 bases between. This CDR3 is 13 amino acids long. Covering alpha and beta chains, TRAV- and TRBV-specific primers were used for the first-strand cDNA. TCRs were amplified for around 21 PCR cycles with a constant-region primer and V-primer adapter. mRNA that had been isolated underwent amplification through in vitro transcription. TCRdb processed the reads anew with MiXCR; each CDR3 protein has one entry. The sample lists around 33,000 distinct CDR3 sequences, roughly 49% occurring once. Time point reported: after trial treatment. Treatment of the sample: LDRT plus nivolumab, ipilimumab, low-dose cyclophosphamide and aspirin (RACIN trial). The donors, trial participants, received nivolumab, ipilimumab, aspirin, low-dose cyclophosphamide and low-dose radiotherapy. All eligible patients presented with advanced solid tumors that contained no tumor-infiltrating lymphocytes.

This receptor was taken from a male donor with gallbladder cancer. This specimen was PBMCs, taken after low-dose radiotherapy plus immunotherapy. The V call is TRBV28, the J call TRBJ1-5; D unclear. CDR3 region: CASLANSNQPQHF. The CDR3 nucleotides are TGTGCCAGCCTCGCTAATAGCAATCAGCCCCAGCATTTT.